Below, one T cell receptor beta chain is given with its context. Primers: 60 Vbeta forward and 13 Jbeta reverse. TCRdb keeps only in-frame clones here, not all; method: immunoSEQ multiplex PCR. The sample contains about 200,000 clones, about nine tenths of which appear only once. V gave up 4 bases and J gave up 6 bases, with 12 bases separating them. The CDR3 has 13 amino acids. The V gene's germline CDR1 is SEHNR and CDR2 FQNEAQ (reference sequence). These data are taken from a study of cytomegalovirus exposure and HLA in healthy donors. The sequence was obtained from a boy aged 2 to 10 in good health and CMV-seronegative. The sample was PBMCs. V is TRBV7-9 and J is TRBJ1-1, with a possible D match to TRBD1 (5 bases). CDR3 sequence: CASSSVGGAEAFF. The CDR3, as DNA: TGTGCCAGCAGCTCCGTCGGGGGAGCTGAAGCTTTCTTT.